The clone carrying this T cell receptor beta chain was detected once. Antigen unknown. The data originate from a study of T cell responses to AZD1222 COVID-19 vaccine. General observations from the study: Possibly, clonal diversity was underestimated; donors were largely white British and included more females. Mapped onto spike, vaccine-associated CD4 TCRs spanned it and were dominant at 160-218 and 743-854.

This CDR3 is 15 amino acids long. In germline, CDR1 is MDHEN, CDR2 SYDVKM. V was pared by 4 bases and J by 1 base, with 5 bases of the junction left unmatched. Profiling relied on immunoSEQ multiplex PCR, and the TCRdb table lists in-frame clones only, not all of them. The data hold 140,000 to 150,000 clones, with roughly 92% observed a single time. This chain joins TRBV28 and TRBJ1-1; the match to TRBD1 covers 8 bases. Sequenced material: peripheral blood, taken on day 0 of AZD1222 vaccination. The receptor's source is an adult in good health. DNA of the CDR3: TGTGCCAGCAGTTCAGACAGGGGCCAGAACACTGAAGCTTTCTTT. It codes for CASSSDRGQNTEAFF.